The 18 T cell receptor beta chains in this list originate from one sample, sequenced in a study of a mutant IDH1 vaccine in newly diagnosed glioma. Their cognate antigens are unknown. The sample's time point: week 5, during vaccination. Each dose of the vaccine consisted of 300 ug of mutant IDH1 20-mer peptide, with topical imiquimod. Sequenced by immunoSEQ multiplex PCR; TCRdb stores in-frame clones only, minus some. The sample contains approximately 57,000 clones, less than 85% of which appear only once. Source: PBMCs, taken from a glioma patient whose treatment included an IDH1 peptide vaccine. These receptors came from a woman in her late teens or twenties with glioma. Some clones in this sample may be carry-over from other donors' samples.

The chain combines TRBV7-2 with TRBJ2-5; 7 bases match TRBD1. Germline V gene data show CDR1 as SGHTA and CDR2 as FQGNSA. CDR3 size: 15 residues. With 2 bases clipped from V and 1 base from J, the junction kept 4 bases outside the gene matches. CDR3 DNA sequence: TGTGCCAGCAGCTTACAGACAGGGTTCCAAGAGACCCAGTACTTC. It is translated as CASSLQTGFQETQYF.

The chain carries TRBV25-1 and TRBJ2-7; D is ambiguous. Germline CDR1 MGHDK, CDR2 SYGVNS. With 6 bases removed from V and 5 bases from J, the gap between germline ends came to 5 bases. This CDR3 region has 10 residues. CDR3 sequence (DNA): TGTGCCAGCAGGGGTGACGAGCAGTACTTC. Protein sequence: CASRGDEQYF.

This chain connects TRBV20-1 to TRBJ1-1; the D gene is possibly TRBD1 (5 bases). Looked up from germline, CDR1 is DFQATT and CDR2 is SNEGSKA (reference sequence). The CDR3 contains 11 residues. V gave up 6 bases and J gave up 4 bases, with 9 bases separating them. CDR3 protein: CSAAGGTEAFF. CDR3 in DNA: TGCAGTGCCGCGGGGGGCACTGAAGCTTTCTTT.

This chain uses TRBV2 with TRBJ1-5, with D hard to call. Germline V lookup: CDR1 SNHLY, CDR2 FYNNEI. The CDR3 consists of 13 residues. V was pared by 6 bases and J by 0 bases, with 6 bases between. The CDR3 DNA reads TGTGCCAGCAGAGAGTCTAGCAATCAGCCCCAGCATTTT. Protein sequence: CASRESSNQPQHF.

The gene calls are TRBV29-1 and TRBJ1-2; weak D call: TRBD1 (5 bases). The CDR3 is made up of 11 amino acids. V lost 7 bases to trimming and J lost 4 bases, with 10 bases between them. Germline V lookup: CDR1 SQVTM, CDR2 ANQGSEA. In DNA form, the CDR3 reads TGCAGCGCTTGGGGCCCCTATGGCTACACCTTC. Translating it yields CSAWGPYGYTF.

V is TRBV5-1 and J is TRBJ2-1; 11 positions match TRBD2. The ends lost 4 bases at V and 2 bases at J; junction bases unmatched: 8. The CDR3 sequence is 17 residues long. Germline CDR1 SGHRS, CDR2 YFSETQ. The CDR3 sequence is CASSPGLAGPTYNEQFF. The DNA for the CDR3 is TGCGCCAGCAGCCCCGGACTAGCGGGCCCCACCTACAATGAGCAGTTCTTC.

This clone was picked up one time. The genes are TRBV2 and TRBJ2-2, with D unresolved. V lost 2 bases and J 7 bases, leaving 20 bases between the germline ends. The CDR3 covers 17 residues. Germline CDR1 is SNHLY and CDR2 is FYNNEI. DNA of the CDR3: TGTGCCAGCAGTGAAACCGGTAAAATGAACAATGGCGGGGAGCTGTTTTTT. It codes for CASSETGKMNNGGELFF.

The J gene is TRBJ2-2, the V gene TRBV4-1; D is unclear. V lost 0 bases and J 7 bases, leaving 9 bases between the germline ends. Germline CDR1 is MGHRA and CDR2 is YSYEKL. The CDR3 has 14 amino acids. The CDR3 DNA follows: TGCGCCAGCAGCCAAGACACCGGTGGCGGGGAGCTGTTTTTT. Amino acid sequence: CASSQDTGGGELFF.

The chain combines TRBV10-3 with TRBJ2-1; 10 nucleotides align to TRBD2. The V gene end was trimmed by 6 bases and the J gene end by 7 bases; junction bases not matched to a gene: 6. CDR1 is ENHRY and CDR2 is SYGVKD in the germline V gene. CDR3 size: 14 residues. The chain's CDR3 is CAIRRNSGRNEQFF. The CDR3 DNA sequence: TGTGCCATCAGGAGAAATAGCGGGAGGAATGAGCAGTTCTTC.

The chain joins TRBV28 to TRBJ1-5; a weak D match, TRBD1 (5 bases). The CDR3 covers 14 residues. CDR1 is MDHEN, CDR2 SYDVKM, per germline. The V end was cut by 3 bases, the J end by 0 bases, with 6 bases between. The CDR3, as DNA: TGTGCCAGCAGTTTGGGGGTTAGCAATCAGCCCCAGCATTTT. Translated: CASSLGVSNQPQHF. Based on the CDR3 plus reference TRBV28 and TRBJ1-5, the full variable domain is DVKVTQSSRYLVKRTGEKVFLECVQDMDHENMFWYRQDPGLGLRLIYFSYDVKMKEKGDIPEGYSVSREKKERFSLILESASTNQTSMYLCASSLGVSNQPQHFGDGTRLSIL.

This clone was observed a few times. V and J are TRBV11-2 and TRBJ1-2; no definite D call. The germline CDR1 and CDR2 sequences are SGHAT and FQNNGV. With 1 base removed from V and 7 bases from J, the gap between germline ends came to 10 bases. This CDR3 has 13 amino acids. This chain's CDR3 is CASSLGPGIGYTF. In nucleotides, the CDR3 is TGTGCCAGCAGCTTAGGTCCCGGGATTGGCTACACCTTC.

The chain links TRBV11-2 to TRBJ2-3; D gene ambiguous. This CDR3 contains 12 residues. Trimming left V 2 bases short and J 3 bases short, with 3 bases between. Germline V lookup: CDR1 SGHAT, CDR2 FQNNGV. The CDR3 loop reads CASSLWTDTQYF. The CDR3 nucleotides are TGTGCCAGCAGCTTATGGACAGATACGCAGTATTTT.

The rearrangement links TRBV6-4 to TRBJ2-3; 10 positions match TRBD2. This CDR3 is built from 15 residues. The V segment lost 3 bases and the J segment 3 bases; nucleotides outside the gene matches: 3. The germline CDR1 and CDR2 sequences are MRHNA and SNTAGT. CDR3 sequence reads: CASSEETSGTDTQYF. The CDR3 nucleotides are TGTGCCAGCAGTGAGGAGACTAGCGGGACAGATACGCAGTATTTT.

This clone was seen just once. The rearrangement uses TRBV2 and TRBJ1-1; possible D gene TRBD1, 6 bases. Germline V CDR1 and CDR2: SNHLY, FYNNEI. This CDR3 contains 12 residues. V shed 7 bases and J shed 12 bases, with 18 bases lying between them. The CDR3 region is CASIGGRVGSFF. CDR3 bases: TGTGCCAGCATAGGGGGGCGCGTTGGGTCTTTCTTT.

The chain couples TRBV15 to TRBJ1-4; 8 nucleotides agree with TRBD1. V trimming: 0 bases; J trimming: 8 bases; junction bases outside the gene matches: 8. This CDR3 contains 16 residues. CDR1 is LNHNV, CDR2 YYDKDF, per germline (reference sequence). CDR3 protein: CATSRDLQGAGEKLFF. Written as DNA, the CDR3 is TGTGCCACCAGCAGAGACCTCCAGGGGGCTGGCGAAAAACTGTTTTTT.

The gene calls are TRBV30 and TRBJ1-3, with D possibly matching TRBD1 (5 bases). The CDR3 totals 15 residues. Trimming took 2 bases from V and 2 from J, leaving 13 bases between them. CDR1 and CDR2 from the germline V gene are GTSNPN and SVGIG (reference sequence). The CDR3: CAWSKRGTPGNTIYF. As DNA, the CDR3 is TGTGCCTGGAGTAAGAGGGGTACCCCTGGAAACACCATATATTTT. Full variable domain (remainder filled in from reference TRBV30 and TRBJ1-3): SQTIHQWPATLVQPVGSPLSLECTVEGTSNPNLYWYRQAAGRGLQLLFYSVGIGQISSEVPQNLSASRPQDRQFILSSKKLLLSDSGFYLCAWSKRGTPGNTIYFGEGSWLTVV.

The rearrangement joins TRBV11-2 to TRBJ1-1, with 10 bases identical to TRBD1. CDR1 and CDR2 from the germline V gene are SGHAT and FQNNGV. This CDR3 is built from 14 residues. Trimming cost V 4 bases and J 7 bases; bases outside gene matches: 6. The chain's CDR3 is CASSSRTGGVEAFF. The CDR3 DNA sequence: TGTGCCAGCAGCTCCCGGACAGGGGGGGTTGAAGCTTTCTTT.

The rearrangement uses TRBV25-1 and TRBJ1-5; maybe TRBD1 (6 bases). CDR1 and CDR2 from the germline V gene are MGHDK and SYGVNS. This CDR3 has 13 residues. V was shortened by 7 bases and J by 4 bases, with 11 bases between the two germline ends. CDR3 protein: CASKGGSNQPQHF. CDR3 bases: TGTGCCAGCAAGGGGGGATCGAATCAGCCCCAGCATTTT.